This TCR beta chain was profiled in a study of blood T cell repertoires in COVID-19. Germline V gene data show CDR1 as KGHDR and CDR2 as SFDVKD. The CDR3 runs to 15 residues. J gave up 6 bases and V 2 bases, and 2 bases lay outside the gene matches. Original methodology: Reference gene primers were amplified, and this amplification served to estimate nucleated cell counts. The method was immunoSEQ multiplex PCR; TCRdb's version includes in-frame clones alone and lacks a portion of them. Clone size and the V and J calls come from that table; the DNA yielded D and trimming. This table holds 85,000 to 100,000 clones, approximately 88% found once. This clone was detected only once.

This TCR was sampled from a woman aged 60-70 years with COVID-19, enrolled during active disease. The chain links TRBV24-1 to TRBJ2-2; 10 bases fit TRBD1. The sample was peripheral blood. CDR3 region: CATSDWTGGSGELFF. The CDR3 DNA reads TGTGCCACCAGTGATTGGACAGGGGGTTCCGGGGAGCTGTTTTTT.